The source of this T cell receptor beta chain is a study of OX40 agonist ivuxolimab in advanced cancers. Only in-frame clones appear in the TCRdb table, and some are missing; sequencing was by immunoSEQ multiplex PCR. The sample shows 55,000 to 90,000 clones, roughly 80% of them seen only once. The CDR3 runs to 15 residues. The germline V gene has CDR1 LNHNV and CDR2 YYDKDF (reference sequence). The V segment lost 0 bases and the J segment 5 bases; nucleotides outside the gene matches: 4. Study findings and constraints: Several nonresponders also turned out to have low normalized T-cell clonal expansion.

Autoimmune disease history or systemic immunosuppression barred patients. The investigators sampled blood at baseline, at cycle 4 day 1, and at cycle 7 day 1. As regards this clone: Its target is not known.

This receptor was taken from an adult with an advanced solid tumor such as melanoma, head and neck, liver or kidney cancer. The chain employs TRBV15 and TRBJ1-5; TRBD1 agrees at 7 bases. The sequenced sample was CD4+ or CD8+ T cells sorted from blood, obtained in a trial of the OX40 agonist ivuxolimab. The DNA of the CDR3 is TGTGCCACCAGCAGAGAACGAGGGGGCCATCAGCCCCAGCATTTT. Residues: CATSRERGGHQPQHF.